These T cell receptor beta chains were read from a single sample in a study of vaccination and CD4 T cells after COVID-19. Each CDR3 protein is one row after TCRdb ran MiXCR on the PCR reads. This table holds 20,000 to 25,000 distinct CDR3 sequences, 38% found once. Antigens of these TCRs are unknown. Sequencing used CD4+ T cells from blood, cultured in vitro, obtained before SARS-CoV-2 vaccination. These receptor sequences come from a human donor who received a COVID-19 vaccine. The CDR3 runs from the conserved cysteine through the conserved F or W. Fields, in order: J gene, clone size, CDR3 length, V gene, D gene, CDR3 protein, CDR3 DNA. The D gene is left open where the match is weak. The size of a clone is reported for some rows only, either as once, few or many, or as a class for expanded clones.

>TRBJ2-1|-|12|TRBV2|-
CASGGARNEQFF
TGTGCCAGCGGGGGTGCCCGGAATGAGCAGTTCTTC
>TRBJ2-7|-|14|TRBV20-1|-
CSAVGVPLSPEQYF
TGCAGCGCGGTTGGTGTGCCCCTTAGCCCCGAGCAGTACTTC
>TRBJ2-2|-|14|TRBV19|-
CASSFQGGTGELFF
TGTGCCAGTAGTTTCCAGGGGGGCACCGGGGAGCTGTTTTTT
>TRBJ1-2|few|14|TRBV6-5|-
CASSSTVWGYGYTF
TGTGCCAGCAGTTCGACAGTATGGGGCTATGGCTACACCTTC
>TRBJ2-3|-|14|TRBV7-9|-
CASSLSVRPDTQYF
TGTGCCAGCAGCTTATCGGTACGCCCAGATACGCAGTATTTT
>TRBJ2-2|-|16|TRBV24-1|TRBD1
CATSDLQGANTGELFF
TGTGCCACCAGTGATTTGCAGGGGGCTAACACCGGGGAGCTGTTTTTT
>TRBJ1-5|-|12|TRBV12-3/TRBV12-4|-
CASSPSNQPQHF
TGTGCCAGCAGTCCCTCCAATCAGCCCCAGCATTTT
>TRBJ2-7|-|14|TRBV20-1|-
CSARVGGGGYEQYF
TGCAGTGCTAGAGTGGGCGGGGGCGGATACGAGCAGTACTTC
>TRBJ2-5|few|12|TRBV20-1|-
CSARSEGGTQYF
TGCAGTGCCCGATCCGAAGGGGGGACCCAGTACTTC
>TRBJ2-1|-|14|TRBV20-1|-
CSASQVGPYNEQFF
TGCAGTGCGTCTCAGGTCGGGCCCTACAATGAGCAGTTCTTC
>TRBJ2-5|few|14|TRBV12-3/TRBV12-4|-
CASSPPWGQETQYF
TGTGCCAGCAGTCCACCTTGGGGGCAAGAGACCCAGTACTTC
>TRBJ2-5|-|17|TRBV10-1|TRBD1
CASSYHGLTGNQETQYF
TGCGCCAGCAGCTACCACGGGCTGACAGGGAACCAAGAGACCCAGTACTTC
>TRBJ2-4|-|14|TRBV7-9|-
CASSLAGLGGIQYF
TGTGCCAGCAGCTTAGCGGGCCTGGGGGGCATTCAGTACTTC
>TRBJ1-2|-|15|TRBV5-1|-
CASSIVQGPNYGYTF
TGCGCCAGCAGCATTGTACAGGGACCTAACTATGGCTACACCTTC
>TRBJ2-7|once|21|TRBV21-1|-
CASSEDLRDRGLINVGYEQYF
TGTGCCAGCAGCGAAGATCTACGGGACAGGGGCCTCATCAATGTAGGTTACGAGCAGTACTTC
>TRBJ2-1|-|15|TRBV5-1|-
CASSWVGTTYNEQFF
TGCGCCAGCAGCTGGGTCGGGACGACCTACAATGAGCAGTTCTTC
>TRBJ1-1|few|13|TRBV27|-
CASSLQGNTEAFF
TGTGCCAGCAGCTTGCAGGGGAACACTGAAGCTTTCTTT
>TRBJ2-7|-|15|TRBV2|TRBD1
CASIPDRASSYEQYF
TGTGCCAGCATTCCAGACAGGGCCTCCTCCTACGAGCAGTACTTC
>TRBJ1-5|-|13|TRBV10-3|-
CAIKADQYQPQHF
TGTGCCATCAAGGCAGATCAATATCAGCCCCAGCATTTT
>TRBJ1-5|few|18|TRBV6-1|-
CASSEVARVRGGNQPQHF
TGTGCCAGCAGTGAAGTGGCGAGGGTGAGGGGGGGCAATCAGCCCCAGCATTTT
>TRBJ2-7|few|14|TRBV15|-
CATSRDKAAYEQYF
TGTGCCACCAGCAGAGATAAGGCAGCCTACGAGCAGTACTTC
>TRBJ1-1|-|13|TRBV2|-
CASSDGTNTEAFF
TGTGCCAGCAGTGATGGAACGAACACTGAAGCTTTCTTT
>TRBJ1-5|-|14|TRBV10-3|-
CATSPGVSNQPQHF
TGTGCCACAAGTCCAGGGGTGTCCAATCAGCCCCAGCATTTT
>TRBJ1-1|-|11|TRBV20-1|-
CSARDNTEAFF
TGCAGTGCTAGAGACAACACTGAAGCTTTCTTT
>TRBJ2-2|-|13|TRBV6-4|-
CASSAGRVGELFF
TGTGCCAGCAGTGCGGGAAGGGTCGGGGAGCTGTTTTTT
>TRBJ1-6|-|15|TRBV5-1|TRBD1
CASSLTGDKISPLHF
TGCGCCAGCAGCTTGACAGGGGATAAAATTTCACCCCTCCACTTT
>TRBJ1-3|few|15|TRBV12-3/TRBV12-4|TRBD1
CASSLAGTGGNTIYF
TGTGCCAGCAGTCTAGCCGGGACAGGGGGAAACACCATATATTTT
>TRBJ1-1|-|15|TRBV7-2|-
CASSPRGGMNTEAFF
TGTGCCAGCAGCCCCCGCGGGGGCATGAACACTGAAGCTTTCTTT
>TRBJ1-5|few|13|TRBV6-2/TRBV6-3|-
CASSYTGNQPQHF
TGTGCCAGCAGTTACACCGGCAATCAGCCCCAGCATTTT
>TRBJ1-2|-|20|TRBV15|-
CATSGVTDVSRYNANYGYTF
TGTGCCACCAGCGGGGTCACAGATGTATCGAGATACAATGCTAACTATGGCTACACCTTC
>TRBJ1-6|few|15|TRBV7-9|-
CASSYSDILNSPLHF
TGTGCCAGCAGCTACTCGGACATACTTAATTCACCCCTCCACTTT
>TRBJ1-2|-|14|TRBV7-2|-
CASSLAGFNYGYTF
TGTGCCAGCAGCTTAGCCGGGTTTAACTATGGCTACACCTTC
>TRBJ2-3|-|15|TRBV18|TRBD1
CASSPVGTATDTQYF
TGTGCCAGCTCACCAGTGGGGACAGCCACAGATACGCAGTATTTT
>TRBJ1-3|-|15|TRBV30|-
CAWSVRVGTGNTIYF
TGTGCCTGGAGTGTACGGGTGGGGACCGGAAACACCATATATTTT
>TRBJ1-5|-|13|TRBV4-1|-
CASSQVGQQPQHF
TGCGCCAGCAGCCAAGTGGGACAACAGCCCCAGCATTTT
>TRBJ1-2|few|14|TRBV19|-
CASSLDSANYGYTF
TGTGCCAGTAGTCTTGACAGCGCCAACTATGGCTACACCTTC
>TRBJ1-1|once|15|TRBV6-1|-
CASSFQKLSNTEAFF
TGTGCCAGCAGCTTTCAGAAACTTTCGAACACTGAAGCTTTCTTT
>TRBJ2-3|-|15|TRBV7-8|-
CASSLDFASTDTQYF
TGTGCCAGCAGCTTAGATTTCGCCAGCACAGATACGCAGTATTTT
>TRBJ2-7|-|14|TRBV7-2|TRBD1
CASSLGGQGREQYF
TGTGCCAGCAGCTTAGGGGGACAGGGTAGGGAGCAGTACTTC